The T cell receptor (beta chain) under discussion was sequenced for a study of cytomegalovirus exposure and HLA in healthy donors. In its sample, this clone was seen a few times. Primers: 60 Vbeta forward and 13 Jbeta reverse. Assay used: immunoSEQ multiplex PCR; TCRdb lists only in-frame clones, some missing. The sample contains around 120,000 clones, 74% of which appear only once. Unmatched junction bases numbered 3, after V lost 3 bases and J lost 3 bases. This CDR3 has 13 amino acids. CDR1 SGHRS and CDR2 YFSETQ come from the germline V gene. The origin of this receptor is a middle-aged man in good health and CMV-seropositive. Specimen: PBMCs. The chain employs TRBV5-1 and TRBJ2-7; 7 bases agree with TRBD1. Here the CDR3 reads CASSYGTDYEQYF. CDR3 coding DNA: TGCGCCAGCAGCTACGGGACAGACTACGAGCAGTACTTC.